One and the same sample provided the 9 T cell receptor beta chains below, sequenced in a study of shared clonotypes between healthy human individuals. Using immunoSEQ multiplex PCR, the repertoire was profiled, and TCRdb retains in-frame clones only, with some absent. The sample has about 500,000 clones, roughly 80% seen once; the top ten hold around 12%. Sequencing was carried out using PBMCs. The receptors originated from a middle-aged woman in good health. Some clones in this sample may be carry-over from other donors' samples.

This clone was detected ten times or more. The sample holds other DNA sequences that translate to the same CDR3. The gene calls are TRBV20-1 and TRBJ2-5, with unresolved D. The CDR3 spans 10 residues. Germline loops: CDR1 DFQATT, CDR2 SNEGSKA (reference sequence). V was shortened by 5 bases and J by 3 bases, with 4 bases between the two germline ends. CDR3 nucleotide sequence: TGCAGTGCTTCCGAAGAGACCCAGTACTTC. This translates into CSASEETQYF.

This clone occurred once. The rearrangement uses TRBV30 and TRBJ2-7, with a possible D match to TRBD2 (6 bases). Trimming took 1 base from V and 4 from J, leaving 8 bases between them. The CDR3 loop spans 12 amino acids. CDR1 is GTSNPN and CDR2 is SVGIG in the germline V gene (reference sequence). The CDR3 DNA follows: TGTGCCTGGAGTGCGGGAGTTTACGAGCAGTACTTC. Its translation: CAWSAGVYEQYF. Based on the CDR3 plus reference TRBV30 and TRBJ2-7, the full variable domain is SQTIHQWPATLVQPVGSPLSLECTVEGTSNPNLYWYRQAAGRGLQLLFYSVGIGQISSEVPQNLSASRPQDRQFILSSKKLLLSDSGFYLCAWSAGVYEQYFGPGTRLTVT.

The gene calls are TRBV29-1 and TRBJ2-4, with a possible D match to TRBD1 (6 bases). The V end was cut by 6 bases, the J end by 12 bases, with 15 bases between. This CDR3 comprises 11 residues. Germline CDR1 reads SQVTM; CDR2 reads ANQGSEA. CDR3 DNA: TGCAGCGTGGACACAGGGAATTATCAGTACTTC. As protein: CSVDTGNYQYF.

This clone was counted at least ten times. The sample has other DNA sequences that encode this CDR3 too. CDR3: CASSAGAGQETQYF. Written as DNA, the CDR3 is TGTGCCAGCAGCGCCGGGGCGGGCCAAGAGACCCAGTACTTC. J is TRBJ2-5 and V is TRBV9, with D perhaps assigned TRBD1 or TRBD2 (5 bases each). This CDR3 spans 14 amino acids. V dropped 3 bases and J dropped 1 base, with 10 bases sitting between them. CDR1 and CDR2 from the germline V gene are SGDLS and YYNGEE.

The V gene is TRBV19, the J gene TRBJ1-1, with no clear D. The germline CDR1 and CDR2 sequences are LNHDA and SQIVND (reference sequence). This CDR3 comprises 14 residues. V was shortened by 5 bases and J by 3 bases, with 13 bases between the two germline ends. The CDR3 loop reads CASSPPRRYTEAFF. In DNA form, the CDR3 reads TGTGCCAGTAGTCCCCCCCGTCGGTACACTGAAGCTTTCTTT.

The chain recombines TRBV7-2 with TRBJ2-1; 11 nucleotides line up with TRBD2. Germline V lookup: CDR1 SGHTA, CDR2 FQGNSA. CDR3 length: 17 amino acids. V shed 1 base and J 8 bases; nucleotides not matched to a gene: 10. The CDR3: CASSLELAGGGSHEQFF. The DNA of the CDR3 is TGTGCCAGCAGCTTAGAGCTAGCGGGAGGAGGTTCCCATGAGCAGTTCTTC.

The DNA for the CDR3 is TGTGCCAGCAGCTTCCAGGGGAGGAACACTGAAGCTTTCTTT. Translating it yields CASSFQGRNTEAFF. The chain uses TRBV7-3 and TRBJ1-1; a weak D match, TRBD1 (6 bases). This CDR3 contains 14 residues. Germline-derived CDR1 and CDR2 are SGHTA and FQGTGA. The V and J ends lost 3 bases and 1 base respectively, with 9 bases between them.

The chain recombines TRBV9 with TRBJ2-7, with D possibly matching TRBD2 (5 bases). The CDR3 consists of 15 residues. CDR1 and CDR2 from the germline V gene are SGDLS and YYNGEE. Trimming stripped 0 bases from V and 5 bases from J, with 15 bases between. In nucleotides, the CDR3 is TGTGCCAGCAGCGTAGAAACTAGTGATGCCCACGAGCAGTACTTC. This sequence encodes CASSVETSDAHEQYF.

This clone was recorded a few times. The gene calls are TRBV7-8 and TRBJ2-5, with 9 bases lining up with TRBD1. The junction had 3 bases not matched to a gene; V was cut back by 5 bases and J by 5 bases. Germline loops: CDR1 SGHVS, CDR2 FQNEAQ. The CDR3 has 13 amino acids. CDR3 DNA sequence: TGTGCCAGCAGCGGGACAGGGACGGAGACCCAGTACTTC. Translating it yields CASSGTGTETQYF. The full variable domain, completed using reference TRBV7-8 and TRBJ2-5, is GAGVSQSPRYKVAKRGQDVALRCDPISGHVSLFWYQQALGQGPEFLTYFQNEAQLDKSGLPSDRFFAERPEGSVSTLKIQRTQQEDSAVYLCASSGTGTETQYFGPGTRLLVL.